The clone carrying this TCR beta chain was counted between two and nine times. Its specificity is unknown. TCR beta CDR3 regions were amplified from RNA transcripts. HTBI primers were used for first-round RT-PCR of the TCR CDR3. Each CDR3 protein gets one entry after TCRdb re-called the multiplex PCR reads with MiXCR. The sample lists about 610,000 distinct CDR3 sequences, roughly 14% occurring once. This sample is drawn from a study of T cells in Graves' hyperthyroidism and ophthalmopathy. Whole-study results and caveats: Ophthalmopathy was identified by the model a median about 6.8 months ahead of onset.

This CDR3 has 12 amino acids. Trimming removed 5 bases from V and 7 bases from J, with 11 bases in between. Sequenced material: blood. The V and J genes are TRBV12-3 or TRBV12-4 and TRBJ1-1; D is possibly TRBD1 (6 bases). The TCR comes from a woman in her forties with Graves' ophthalmopathy. Here the CDR3 reads CASSTDSHEAFF. The CDR3, as DNA: TGTGCCAGCAGTACGGACAGCCATGAAGCTTTCTTT.